A selection of T cell receptor beta chains follows, all from one sample in a study of blood T cell repertoires in COVID-19. Data came from immunoSEQ multiplex PCR; TCRdb stores just in-frame clones and leaves some out. The repertoire holds some 300,000 clones, with approximately 89% as singletons. Sequencing was carried out using peripheral blood. Every receptor here comes from a woman in her 30s who had recovered from COVID-19. Both conserved end residues are part of each CDR3. The D gene is left open where the match is weak.

TRBJ1-5	.	TRBV6-2/TRBV6-3	TGTGCCAGCAGTTATAGAGGGGGTCAGCCCCAGCATTTT	CASSYRGGQPQHF
TRBJ2-3	.	TRBV7-2	TGTGCCAGCAGCCCTAGGGTCAGGGACACAGATACGCAGTATTTT	CASSPRVRDTDTQYF
TRBJ2-4	TRBD1	TRBV2	TGTGCCAGCAGGCCTCGGGACAGGGGTACCAAAAACATTCAGTACTTC	CASRPRDRGTKNIQYF
TRBJ2-3	TRBD2	TRBV7-9	TGTGCCAGCAGCGCGCGACTAGCGTCTAGCACAGATACGCAGTATTTT	CASSARLASSTDTQYF
TRBJ1-2	.	TRBV6-1	TGTGCCAGCAGTGAAGTCTGGGGGGGGGTAGATGGCTACACCTTC	CASSEVWGGVDGYTF
TRBJ2-1	.	TRBV5-4	TGTGCCAGCAGCTTAATCCAACAGTATGATGAGCAGTTCTTC	CASSLIQQYDEQFF
TRBJ1-5	TRBD1	TRBV11-2	TGTGCCAGCAGCTCCGGGCACACAGGGGGACGGCAGCCCCAGCATTTT	CASSSGHTGGRQPQHF
TRBJ2-7	TRBD2	TRBV5-4	TGTGCCAGCAACTCCAAACCCGGGACTAGCAGCGCCTACGAGCAGTACTTC	CASNSKPGTSSAYEQYF
TRBJ1-4	TRBD1	TRBV7-2	TGTGCCAGCAGCTTAGGTGGCAGGGGGCTCGAAAAACTGTTTTTT	CASSLGGRGLEKLFF
TRBJ2-7	TRBD1	TRBV19	TGTGCCAGTAGTCCTCAGGGACAGACCATCTACGAGCAGTACTTC	CASSPQGQTIYEQYF
TRBJ1-1	.	TRBV28	TGTGCCAGCACCCTGGACAACATGAACACTGAAGCTTTCTTT	CASTLDNMNTEAFF